This entry lists 5 T cell receptor beta chains sequenced from one sample in a study of T-cell reconstitution after alpha-beta-depleted transplantation in children. The authors prepared the TCRbeta library with unique molecular identifiers. A single record per CDR3 protein comes from TCRdb applying MiXCR to the PCR reads. Counted here are about 500,000 distinct CDR3 sequences, about 33% occurring once; the ten biggest clones make up around 2.4%. Here the sequenced sample was PBMCs from the stem cell graft donor, taken from the stem cell graft. Receptors originate from a human donor who donated a stem cell graft to a child with aplastic anemia.

This clonotype has only a few counts. The genes are TRBV20-1 and TRBJ2-3; TRBD2 matches 11 bases. Germline trimming cut 3 bases from V and 2 bases from J; bases unmatched to any gene: 7. The CDR3 extends over 16 amino acids. The germline gives CDR1 DFQATT, CDR2 SNEGSKA (reference sequence). The CDR3 region has the DNA TGCAGTGCTAGTAACCTAGCGGGAGGAGTCACAGATACGCAGTATTTT. Protein product: CSASNLAGGVTDTQYF.

The V gene is TRBV7-9, the J gene TRBJ2-1; the D gene is possibly TRBD2 (6 bases). CDR3 size: 16 residues. Germline assignment: CDR1 SEHNR and CDR2 FQNEAQ (reference sequence). With 0 bases removed from V and 6 bases from J, the gap between germline ends came to 15 bases. CDR3 region: CASSLARTTPLNEQFF. The CDR3 nucleotides read TGTGCCAGCAGCTTAGCGCGGACTACGCCTCTCAATGAGCAGTTCTTC.

CDR3: CASSQDLNFALAGGPRTDTQYF. In DNA form, the CDR3 reads TGCGCCAGCAGCCAAGATCTAAATTTCGCACTAGCGGGAGGGCCAAGAACAGATACGCAGTATTTT. V usage is TRBV4-1 and J usage is TRBJ2-3; TRBD2 agrees at 13 bases. The CDR3 totals 22 residues. V dropped 0 bases and J dropped 3; count of bases not matched to a gene: 18. Germline-derived CDR1 and CDR2 are MGHRA and YSYEKL.

This clonotype was seen a few times. This chain uses TRBV10-3 with TRBJ2-7, with TRBD2 matching over 9 bases. V gave up 0 bases and J gave up 0 bases; unmatched junction bases: 12. Germline V gene sequence: CDR1 ENHRY, CDR2 SYGVKD. The CDR3 is 19 residues long. DNA for the CDR3: TGTGCCATCAGTGAGTCGGACAGCGGGAGGACGAGGAGCTCCTACGAGCAGTACGTC. It encodes CAISESDSGRTRSSYEQYV.

This clonotype occurred a few times. This chain joins TRBV11-2 and TRBJ2-5; 9 bases are a match to TRBD2. Germline V gene sequence: CDR1 SGHAT, CDR2 FQNNGV. V trimming: 1 base; J trimming: 4 bases; junction bases outside the gene matches: 4. This CDR3 is built from 15 residues. The CDR3 DNA reads as TGTGCCAGCAGCTTAGTAGCGGGAGTAGCAGAGACCCAGTACTTC. Translating gives CASSLVAGVAETQYF.